This T cell receptor beta chain stems from a study of monozygotic twins with inflammatory bowel disease. Germline CDR1 reads SGHTA; CDR2 reads FQGNSA. There are 16 residues in the CDR3. One blood sample of about 2.5 ml was taken from each donor. From around 4,000 ng of total RNA, each TCR library was prepared. TCRdb re-called the 5' RACE reads and catalogs CDR3 proteins one per entry, DNA excluded. The sample table includes about 440,000 distinct CDR3 sequences. The chain links TRBV7-2 to TRBJ2-1; no DNA is available, so the TRBD1 call from TCRdb remains unchecked. Material for sequencing was blood. This TCR came from a human donor with ulcerative colitis or Crohn's disease, or a healthy co-twin of an affected twin (not recorded which). The CDR3 protein is CASSLLGPASYNEQFF.